The 20 T cell receptor beta chains below all came from one sample that was sequenced in a study of blood T cells in healthy people across ages. PCR was performed a second time for about 7 to 11 cycles using a sample-barcoded 5' primer and a J-beta primer mix. A single record per CDR3 protein comes from TCRdb applying MiXCR to the 5' RACE reads. The table has 1.5 million to 2 million distinct CDR3 sequences, approximately 40% seen once. The sequencing input was blood. Receptor source: a human donor in good health.

This chain links TRBV12-3 or TRBV12-4 with TRBJ1-4, with D possibly TRBD1 on 6 matching bases. Trimming shortened V by 5 bases and J by 4 bases, and 20 bases separated the two germline ends. The CDR3 consists of 17 residues. CDR3 sequence: CASSPNRVEDFNEKLFF. CDR3 bases: TGTGCCAGCAGTCCAAACAGGGTCGAGGATTTTAATGAAAAACTGTTTTTT.

The chain links TRBV5-1 to TRBJ1-1; no reliable D call. V lost 2 bases and J 3 bases, leaving 8 bases between the germline ends. The CDR3 has 13 amino acids. The germline gives CDR1 SGHRS, CDR2 YFSETQ. CDR3 protein: CASSFDWDTEAFF. CDR3 bases: TGCGCCAGCAGCTTCGATTGGGACACTGAAGCTTTCTTT.

This clonotype was observed a few times. The chain recombines TRBV7-9 with TRBJ2-1; TRBD2 matches 7 bases. V lost 4 bases and J lost 7; bases outside the gene matches: 13. The CDR3 spans 16 residues. Germline CDR1 is SEHNR and CDR2 is FQNEAQ (reference sequence). The CDR3: CASSSNPRGVGNEQFF. For the CDR3, the DNA is TGTGCCAGCAGCTCAAACCCACGGGGGGTGGGGAATGAGCAGTTCTTC.

Of note for this clonotype: Germline and junction disagree at one end, which may indicate a read error. In DNA form, the CDR3 reads TGTGCCAGTAGCTTAGATCCAAGGACGGGGACCAATCAGCCCCAGCATTTT. It translates to CASSLDPRTGTNQPQHF. J is TRBJ1-5 and V is TRBV11-2; perhaps TRBD1 as D (5 bases). The CDR3 spans 17 residues. Germline CDR1 SGHAT, CDR2 FQNNGV.

On this clonotype itself: One junction end does not reproduce the germline sequence, and a read error may be involved. V gene TRBV12-3 or TRBV12-4 combines with J gene TRBJ2-2, with a possible D match to TRBD2 (6 bases). This CDR3 comprises 15 residues. CDR3 nucleotide sequence: TGTGCCAGCAGGAAATGGCGGGGCACGACCGGGGAGCGGTTTTTT. Translation: CASRKWRGTTGERFF.

Here the CDR3 DNA reads TGTGCCACCAGTGACCCCTCCGGCGAATCCTACAATGAGCAGTACTTC. Translated, it gives CATSDPSGESYNEQYF. This rearrangement joins TRBV24-1 to TRBJ2-1; D ambiguous. The DNA end lines up better with TRBJ2-7; the J call may be wrong. The CDR3 sequence is 16 residues long. The germline CDR1 and CDR2 sequences are KGHDR and SFDVKD.

The CDR3 DNA follows: TGCAGCGTTGTACGGGGGGAAGAGCAGTACTTC. Encoded protein: CSVVRGEEQYF. The chain has TRBV29-1 and TRBJ2-7, with 7 bases matching TRBD2. After removal of 4 bases from V and 7 bases from J, the junction contained 4 bases not matched to a gene. The germline gives CDR1 SQVTM, CDR2 ANQGSEA. The CDR3 runs 11 residues.

The chain couples TRBV20-1 to TRBJ1-1; D is unresolved. V lost 1 base and J lost 1, with 7 bases in between. The CDR3 loop spans 13 amino acids. Per germline, CDR1 DFQATT and CDR2 SNEGSKA (reference sequence). The CDR3 coding sequence is TGCAGTGCTAGAGGCCCTGGGAACACTGAAGCTTTCTTT. Translating it yields CSARGPGNTEAFF.

Details on this clonotype: This may be a read error, as it is one base from a much larger clone. V usage is TRBV12-3 or TRBV12-4 and J usage is TRBJ2-1, with D possibly matching TRBD1 (5 bases). Trimming left V 6 bases short and J 5 bases short, with 11 bases between. The CDR3 is 13 residues long. This CDR3 is CASRSQGHNEQFF. In nucleotides, the CDR3 is TGTGCCAGCAGATCGCAGGGTCACAATGAGCAGTTCTTC.

A word on this clonotype: The final CDR3 position lacks the conserved phenylalanine or tryptophan, pointing to a likely read error. V is TRBV7-9 and J is TRBJ1-5; no reliable D call. Germline CDR1 reads SEHNR; CDR2 reads FQNEAQ (reference sequence). The length of the CDR3 is 13 residues. Trimming cost V 3 bases and J 4 bases, with 7 bases left between them. In DNA, the CDR3 is TGTGCCAGCAGCTTGCGAGGGAATCAGCCCCAGCATGTT. As protein: CASSLRGNQPQHV.

The rearrangement uses TRBV2 and TRBJ2-1, with a tentative D call TRBD2 (7 bases). The germline V gene encodes CDR1 SNHLY and CDR2 FYNNEI. The CDR3 has 16 amino acids. Trimming removed 2 bases at V and 3 bases at J, with 14 bases between. In DNA, the CDR3 is TGTGCCAGCAGTGAAAGGGGGGGGGGGATCTACAATGAGCAGTTCTTC. Protein product: CASSERGGGIYNEQFF.

The chain joins TRBV7-2 to TRBJ2-1, with TRBD2 identical over 7 bases. The CDR3 is 13 amino acids. Per germline, CDR1 SGHTA and CDR2 FQGNSA. Trimming took 5 bases from V and 8 from J; bases not matched to a gene: 6. CDR3 in DNA: TGTGCCAGCAGCCCTCCCGGGGGGTATGAGCAGTTCTTC. This codes for CASSPPGGYEQFF.

V and J are TRBV24-1 and TRBJ1-5; D gene ambiguous. V shed 4 bases and J shed 4 bases, with 19 bases lying between them. The germline V gene encodes CDR1 KGHDR and CDR2 SFDVKD. The CDR3 runs to 17 residues. CDR3 DNA sequence: TGTGCCACCAGTGACCCCTCCTACCTAGACACAAATCAGCCCCAGCATTTT. Its protein is CATSDPSYLDTNQPQHF.

This clonotype has only a few counts. The chain recombines TRBV6-5 with TRBJ2-5; D call uncertain. CDR1 MNHEY and CDR2 SVGAGI come from the germline V gene. The CDR3 covers 14 residues. Trimming shortened V by 0 bases and J by 2 bases, and 7 bases separated the two germline ends. In nucleotides, the CDR3 is TGTGCCAGCAGTTACTCGGCAGAACAAGAGACCCAGTACTTC. This encodes CASSYSAEQETQYF.

The chain uses TRBV7-2 and TRBJ2-7; 8 nucleotides match TRBD2. Trimming took 5 bases from V and 3 from J; bases not matched to a gene: 6. CDR1 SGHTA and CDR2 FQGNSA come from the germline V gene. This CDR3 comprises 14 residues. The CDR3 here is CASSQQGLVYEQYF. The CDR3, as DNA: TGTGCCAGCAGCCAACAGGGACTAGTCTACGAGCAGTACTTC. Full variable domain (outside the CDR3, taken from reference TRBV7-2 and TRBJ2-7): GAGVSQSPSNKVTEKGKDVELRCDPISGHTALYWYRQSLGQGLEFLIYFQGNSAPDKSGLPSDRFSAERTGGSVSTLTIQRTQQEDSAVYLCASSQQGLVYEQYFGPGTRLTVT.

The chain uses TRBV12-5 and TRBJ2-3, with 8 bases that match TRBD2. The CDR3 runs to 17 residues. Unmatched junction bases numbered 10, after V lost 5 bases and J lost 0 bases. Germline V lookup: CDR1 LGHNT, CDR2 FRNRAP. Here the CDR3 reads CASGDQREGTSTDTQYF. CDR3 in DNA: TGTGCTAGTGGTGACCAACGGGAGGGCACTAGCACAGATACGCAGTATTTT.

CDR3 sequence: CASSLDGHGGNSYEQYF. The DNA for the CDR3 is TGCGCCAGCAGCTTGGATGGTCATGGGGGCAACTCCTACGAGCAGTACTTC. J is TRBJ2-7 and V is TRBV5-1; D is possibly TRBD1 (6 bases). Per the germline V gene, CDR1 is SGHRS and CDR2 is YFSETQ. The CDR3 totals 17 residues. Between the trimmed V and J ends, which lost 0 bases and 0 bases, there was a span of 16 bases.

The V call is TRBV7-2, the J call TRBJ2-5; 10 positions agree with TRBD2. V lost 7 bases and J lost 4; bases outside the gene matches: 6. The CDR3 runs 14 residues. Germline CDR1 and CDR2: SGHTA and FQGNSA. CDR3 DNA sequence: TGTGCCAGCAACCAGGGACTAGCGATAGAGACCCAGTACTTC. Its translation is CASNQGLAIETQYF.

On this clonotype: Since the CDR3 does not end with the conserved phenylalanine or tryptophan, this likely comes from a read error. This chain joins TRBV15 and TRBJ2-1, with TRBD2 as a possible D gene (6 bases). CDR1 and CDR2 from the germline V gene are LNHNV and YYDKDF (reference sequence). The CDR3 has 15 residues. The germline V and J ends were trimmed by 2 bases and 4 bases, with 12 bases remaining between them. CDR3 sequence: CATSRPEEGYNEQFV. The CDR3 DNA reads TGTGCCACCAGCAGACCCGAGGAGGGGTACAATGAGCAGTTCGTC.

CDR3 nucleotides: TGTGCCAGCCACGAACGCCAAGTGGGGTTCCTCTACAATGAGCAGTTCTTC. This gives the protein CASHERQVGFLYNEQFF. This sequence joins TRBV28 and TRBJ2-1; D unresolved. CDR3 length: 17 residues. CDR1 MDHEN and CDR2 SYDVKM come from the germline V gene. V lost 8 bases to trimming and J lost 3 bases, with 23 bases between them.